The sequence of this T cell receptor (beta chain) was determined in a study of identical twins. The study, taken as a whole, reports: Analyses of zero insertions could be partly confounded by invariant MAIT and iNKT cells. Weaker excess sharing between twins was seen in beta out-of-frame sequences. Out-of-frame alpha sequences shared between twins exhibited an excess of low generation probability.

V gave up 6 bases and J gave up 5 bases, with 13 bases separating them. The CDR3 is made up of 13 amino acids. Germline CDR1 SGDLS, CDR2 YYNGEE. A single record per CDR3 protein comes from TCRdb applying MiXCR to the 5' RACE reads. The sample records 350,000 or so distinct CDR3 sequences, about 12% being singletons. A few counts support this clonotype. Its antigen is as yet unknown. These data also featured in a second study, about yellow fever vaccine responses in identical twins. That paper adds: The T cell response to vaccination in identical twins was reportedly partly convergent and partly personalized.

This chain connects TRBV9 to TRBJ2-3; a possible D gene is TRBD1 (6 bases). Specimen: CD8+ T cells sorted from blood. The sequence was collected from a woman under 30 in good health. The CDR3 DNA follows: TGTGCCAGCAACGACCAACAGGGAGATACGCAGTATTTT. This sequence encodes CASNDQQGDTQYF.